The 19 T cell receptor beta chains below all came from one sample that was sequenced in a study of cytomegalovirus exposure and HLA in healthy donors. Sequencing used immunoSEQ multiplex PCR; TCRdb keeps in-frame clones, though not all of them. Here the sample spans 90,000 to 150,000 clones, approximately 91% being singletons. The sequenced sample was PBMCs. Receptors were obtained from a man aged 18 to 30 in good health and CMV-seropositive.

The chain carries TRBV7-8 and TRBJ1-5; possibly TRBD1 for D (6 bases). The CDR3 runs 14 residues. Trimming pared 7 bases from V and 7 bases from J, leaving 17 bases between. CDR1 and CDR2 from the germline V gene are SGHVS and FQNEAQ. CDR3 nucleotides: TGTGCCAGCACCGAGGGGGGGGTCAACCAGCCCCAGCATTTT. Its protein is CASTEGGVNQPQHF.

This chain uses TRBV5-1 with TRBJ1-3; D may be TRBD1 (5 bases). This CDR3 contains 14 residues. Germline CDR1 and CDR2: SGHRS and YFSETQ. V was shortened by 1 base and J by 8 bases, with 13 bases between the two germline ends. CDR3 sequence: CASSLYSRADTIYF. The CDR3, as DNA: TGCGCCAGCAGCTTGTACAGCAGGGCGGACACCATATATTTT. Based on the CDR3 plus reference TRBV5-1 and TRBJ1-3, the full variable domain is KAGVTQTPRYLIKTRGQQVTLSCSPISGHRSVSWYQQTPGQGLQFLFEYFSETQRNKGNFPGRFSGRQFSNSRSEMNVSTLELGDSALYLCASSLYSRADTIYFGEGSWLTVV.

V is TRBV19 and J is TRBJ1-6; maybe TRBD1 (5 bases). The V gene lost 4 bases and the J gene lost 9 bases, with 13 bases spanning the gap. The CDR3 spans 14 residues. Germline values: CDR1 LNHDA, CDR2 SQIVND (reference sequence). The CDR3 protein is CASSTPGGGSPLHF. In DNA, the CDR3 is TGTGCCAGTAGTACCCCGGGGGGGGGTTCACCCCTCCACTTT.

The chain has TRBV25-1 and TRBJ1-3; D remains ambiguous. The V end was cut by 1 base, the J end by 6 bases, with 13 bases between. Germline CDR1 and CDR2: MGHDK and SYGVNS. The CDR3 has 15 residues. The CDR3 is CASSELGSSQNTIYF. DNA for the CDR3: TGTGCCAGCAGTGAATTGGGCAGTTCGCAAAACACCATATATTTT.

V is TRBV14 and J is TRBJ1-2; 10 bases line up with TRBD1. The CDR3 has 15 residues. The germline gives CDR1 SGHDN, CDR2 FVKESK. Trimming took 5 bases from V and 8 from J; bases not matched to a gene: 11. Here the CDR3 DNA reads TGTGCCAGCAGCACAATAGACAGGGGGCGCGACGGCTACACCTTC. It codes for CASSTIDRGRDGYTF. The complete variable domain, with remaining parts taken from reference TRBV14 and TRBJ1-2, reads EAGVTQFPSHSVIEKGQTVTLRCDPISGHDNLYWYRRVMGKEIKFLLHFVKESKQDESGMPNNRFLAERTGGTYSTLKVQPAELEDSGVYFCASSTIDRGRDGYTFGSGTRLTVV.

This rearrangement joins TRBV5-1 to TRBJ2-7; 10 bases fit TRBD1. Germline V gene lookup returns CDR1 SGHRS and CDR2 YFSETQ. J gave up 4 bases and V 4 bases, and 8 bases lay outside the gene matches. This CDR3 contains 15 residues. The CDR3 spells CASSPTGTGAYEQYF. Here the CDR3 DNA reads TGCGCCAGCAGCCCGACCGGGACAGGGGCTTACGAGCAGTACTTC.

The rearrangement uses TRBV9 and TRBJ1-1; no clear D. The CDR3 spans 13 residues. CDR1 is SGDLS, CDR2 YYNGEE, per germline. V lost 6 bases, J lost 4 bases, and 13 bases lay in between. CDR3 in amino acids: CASTSGVFTEAFF. As DNA, the CDR3 is TGTGCCAGCACCTCGGGAGTCTTCACTGAAGCTTTCTTT.

The CDR3 DNA is TGTGCCACCTCAAGGGAAACAGGGCCTACACCCCTCCACTTT. This encodes CATSRETGPTPLHF. This chain connects TRBV7-2 to TRBJ1-6; D perhaps matches TRBD1 (6 bases). Deletions cut 10 bases from V and 11 bases from J, with 21 bases between. Germline-derived CDR1 and CDR2 are SGHTA and FQGNSA. This CDR3 region has 14 residues.

The chain is built from TRBV7-8 and TRBJ1-6; 10 bases are a match to TRBD1. There are 16 residues in the CDR3. CDR1 SGHVS and CDR2 FQNEAQ come from the germline V gene. The V and J ends lost 5 bases and 8 bases, in that order; junction bases with no gene match: 9. The CDR3 spells CASSLLAGTGDSPLHF. In nucleotides, the CDR3 is TGTGCCAGCAGCCTTCTAGCCGGGACAGGGGATTCACCCCTCCACTTT.

This chain uses TRBV11-2 with TRBJ2-5; TRBD1 matches 9 bases. The V segment lost 5 bases and the J segment 5 bases; nucleotides outside the gene matches: 3. Germline values: CDR1 SGHAT, CDR2 FQNNGV. This CDR3 contains 13 residues. The CDR3 bases are TGTGCCAGCAGCCCCGACAGGGGGGAGACCCAGTACTTC. The encoded protein is CASSPDRGETQYF.

This sequence joins TRBV19 and TRBJ1-3, with a tentative D call TRBD1 (6 bases). CDR3 length: 15 amino acids. Germline values: CDR1 LNHDA, CDR2 SQIVND (reference sequence). Trimming removed 2 bases from V and 1 base from J, with 9 bases in between. The CDR3 coding sequence is TGTGCCAGTAGTATACTGGACAGTTCTGGAAACACCATATATTTT. Residues: CASSILDSSGNTIYF. The variable domain in full, completed from reference TRBV19 and TRBJ1-3, reads DGGITQSPKYLFRKEGQNVTLSCEQNLNHDAMYWYRQDPGQGLRLIYYSQIVNDFQKGDIAEGYSVSREKKESFPLTVTSAQKNPTAFYLCASSILDSSGNTIYFGEGSWLTVV.

The rearrangement links TRBV11-3 to TRBJ2-3; TRBD1 aligns across 10 bases. CDR3 length: 15 amino acids. Germline V gives CDR1 SGHNT, CDR2 YENEEA. The ends lost 4 bases at V and 1 base at J; junction bases unmatched: 2. The chain's CDR3 is CASSSGTGGTDTQYF. The CDR3 DNA sequence: TGTGCCAGCAGCTCTGGGACAGGGGGCACAGATACGCAGTATTTT.

The chain uses TRBV28 and TRBJ2-4, with D perhaps TRBD2 (6 bases). V lost 7 bases, J lost 0 bases, and 10 bases lay in between. CDR1 and CDR2 (germline): MDHEN, SYDVKM. The length of the CDR3 is 14 residues. This CDR3 reads CASTYGGAKNIQYF. The CDR3 DNA reads TGTGCCAGCACCTACGGGGGAGCCAAAAACATTCAGTACTTC.

The CDR3 loop reads CASMPRRVSYEQYF. The CDR3 DNA reads TGTGCCAGCATGCCGAGGAGGGTCTCCTACGAGCAGTACTTC. The chain couples TRBV6-1 to TRBJ2-7, with D tentatively TRBD2 (6 bases). Germline CDR1 and CDR2: MNHNS and SASEGT. With 7 bases removed from V and 0 bases from J, the gap between germline ends came to 13 bases. CDR3 length: 14 residues.

This clone showed up just a few times. The chain combines TRBV28 with TRBJ1-1, with 8 bases fitting TRBD1. CDR1 and CDR2 (germline): MDHEN, SYDVKM. The CDR3 is made up of 17 amino acids. Losses at the gene ends were 8 bases for V and 0 bases for J; bases not matched to a gene: 14. DNA for the CDR3: TGTGCCAGCCACACAGCGCACAGGGGGTTAATGAACACTGAAGCTTTCTTT. It is translated as CASHTAHRGLMNTEAFF.

This chain connects TRBV10-3 to TRBJ2-7, with 9 positions matching TRBD1. This CDR3 is 13 amino acids long. From germline, CDR1 is ENHRY and CDR2 SYGVKD. Trimming at V came to 8 bases and at J to 5 bases, leaving 7 bases not matched to a gene. CDR3 loop: CAIGTGFADEQYF. As DNA, the CDR3 is TGTGCCATCGGGACAGGGTTTGCGGACGAGCAGTACTTC.

The V gene is TRBV25-1, the J gene TRBJ2-5, with a possible D match to TRBD1 (5 bases). The germline V and J ends were trimmed by 0 bases and 7 bases, with 9 bases remaining between them. This CDR3 is built from 13 residues. Per the germline V gene, CDR1 is MGHDK and CDR2 is SYGVNS. Here the CDR3 DNA reads TGTGCCAGCAGTGAATATTCCCAGGGGACCCAGTACTTC. It encodes CASSEYSQGTQYF.

V gene TRBV19 combines with J gene TRBJ1-5; 10 bases line up with TRBD1. Losses at the gene ends were 8 bases for V and 3 bases for J; bases not matched to a gene: 10. CDR3 length: 16 residues. The germline V gene has CDR1 LNHDA and CDR2 SQIVND (reference sequence). This CDR3 is CASSLGDRGFNQPQHF. Written as DNA, the CDR3 is TGTGCCAGTTCTTTGGGGGACAGGGGCTTCAATCAGCCCCAGCATTTT.

This clone was recorded once. This chain connects TRBV6-4 to TRBJ1-6; D remains ambiguous. Trimming took off 6 bases at V and 7 bases at J, with 10 bases between the two ends. CDR1 is MRHNA, CDR2 SNTAGT, per germline. This CDR3 comprises 13 residues. For the CDR3, the DNA is TGTGCCAGCAGCCCCACAGAAAATTCACCCCTCCACTTT. It codes for CASSPTENSPLHF.